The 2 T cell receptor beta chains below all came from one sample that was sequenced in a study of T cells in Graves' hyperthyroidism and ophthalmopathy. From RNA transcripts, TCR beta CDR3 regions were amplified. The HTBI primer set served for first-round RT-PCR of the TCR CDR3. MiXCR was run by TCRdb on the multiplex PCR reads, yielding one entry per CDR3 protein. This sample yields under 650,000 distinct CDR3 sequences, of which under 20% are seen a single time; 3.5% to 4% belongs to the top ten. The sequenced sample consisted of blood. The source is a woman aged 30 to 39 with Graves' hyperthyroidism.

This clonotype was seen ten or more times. The CDR3: CASSLSAGISYGYTF. The CDR3 nucleotides are TGTGCCAGCAGTTTATCGGCAGGGATTTCCTATGGCTACACCTTC. The chain recombines TRBV27 with TRBJ1-2, with D possibly TRBD1 on 5 matching bases. Germline CDR1 reads MNHEY; CDR2 reads SMNVEV (reference sequence). Trimming removed 0 bases from V and 4 bases from J, with 12 bases in between. CDR3 size: 15 residues.

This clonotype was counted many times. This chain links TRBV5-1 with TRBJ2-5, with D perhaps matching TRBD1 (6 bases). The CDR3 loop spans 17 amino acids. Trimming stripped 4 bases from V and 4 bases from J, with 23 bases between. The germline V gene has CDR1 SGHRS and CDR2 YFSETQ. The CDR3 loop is CASSLGSGGGMLETQYF. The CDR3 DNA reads TGCGCCAGCAGCCTAGGAAGTGGGGGCGGAATGTTAGAGACCCAGTACTTC.